This TCR beta chain came from a study of long-term antiretroviral therapy in people with HIV. Study background: In the earliest collections, sampling predates the 2015 immediate-ART recommendation by about a decade.

The germline V gene has CDR1 SGHKS and CDR2 YYEKEE (reference sequence). Between the trimmed V and J ends, which lost 4 bases and 2 bases, there was a span of 12 bases. This CDR3 has 14 residues. The assay, immunoSEQ v3.0, was run at survey level. TCRdb's copy holds only in-frame clones and misses some; the assay was immunoSEQ multiplex PCR. This sample has about 23,000 clones; 81% occur once, and the top ten carry more than 5.5%. Every sample had about 0.9-10 million cryopreserved PBMC in it before DNA extraction. The source material was unsorted PBMCs, sampled 1.5 years after starting antiretroviral therapy. This sequence joins TRBV5-5 and TRBJ1-2; no definite D call. The origin of this receptor is a man aged 25-45 years with HIV. CDR3: CASSTDAWNYGYTF. CDR3 DNA sequence: TGTGCCAGCAGCACGGACGCCTGGAACTATGGCTACACCTTC.